The clone carrying this TCR beta chain has only one observation. The data originate from a study of blood T cell repertoires in COVID-19. In the authors' workflow: Reference gene primer amplification gave estimated nucleated cell counts. Clones were read by immunoSEQ multiplex PCR, and TCRdb kept only the in-frame ones, dropping some. Clonal size and the V and J genes are those of that table, whereas D and trimming came from the DNA. The sample has 300,000 to 450,000 clones; roughly 89% are singletons. The germline gives CDR1 SGHTS, CDR2 YDEGEE. There are 14 residues in the CDR3. The V gene end was trimmed by 6 bases and the J gene end by 8 bases; junction bases not matched to a gene: 11.

The sequence was collected from an older woman with COVID-19, enrolled during active disease. The V and J genes are TRBV5-8 and TRBJ2-4; TRBD1 matches 7 bases. The sample comprised peripheral blood. DNA for the CDR3: TGTGCCAGCACCCGACCAGGGGGTAGGGACATTCAGTACTTC. This sequence encodes CASTRPGGRDIQYF.